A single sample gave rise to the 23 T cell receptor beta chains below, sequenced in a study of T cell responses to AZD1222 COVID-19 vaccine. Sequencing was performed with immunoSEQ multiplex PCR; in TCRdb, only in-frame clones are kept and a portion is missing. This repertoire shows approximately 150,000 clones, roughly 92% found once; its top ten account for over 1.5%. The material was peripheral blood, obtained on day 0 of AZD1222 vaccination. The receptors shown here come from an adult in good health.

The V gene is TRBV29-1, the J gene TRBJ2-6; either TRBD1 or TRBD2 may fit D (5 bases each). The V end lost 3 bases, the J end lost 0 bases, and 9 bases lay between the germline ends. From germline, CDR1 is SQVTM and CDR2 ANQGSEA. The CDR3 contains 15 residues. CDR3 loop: CSVDPGTSGANVLTF. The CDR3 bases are TGCAGCGTTGACCCCGGGACCTCTGGGGCCAACGTCCTGACTTTC.

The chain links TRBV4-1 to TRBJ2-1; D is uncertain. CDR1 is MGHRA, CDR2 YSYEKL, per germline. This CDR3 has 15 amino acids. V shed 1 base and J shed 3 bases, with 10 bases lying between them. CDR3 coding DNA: TGCGCCAGCAGCCAAGTTACATCCCTCTACAATGAGCAGTTCTTC. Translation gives CASSQVTSLYNEQFF.

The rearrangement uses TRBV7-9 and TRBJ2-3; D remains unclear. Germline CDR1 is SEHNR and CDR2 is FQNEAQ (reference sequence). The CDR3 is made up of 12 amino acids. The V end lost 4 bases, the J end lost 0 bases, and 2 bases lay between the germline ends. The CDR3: CASSYSTDTQYF. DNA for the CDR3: TGTGCCAGCAGCTATAGCACAGATACGCAGTATTTT.

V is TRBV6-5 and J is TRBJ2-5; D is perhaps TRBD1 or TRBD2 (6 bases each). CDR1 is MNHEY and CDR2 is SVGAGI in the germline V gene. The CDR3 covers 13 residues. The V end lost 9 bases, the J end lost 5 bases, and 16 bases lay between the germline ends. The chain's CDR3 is CASTLWGAETQYF. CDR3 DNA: TGTGCCAGTACCCTGTGGGGGGCTGAGACCCAGTACTTC.

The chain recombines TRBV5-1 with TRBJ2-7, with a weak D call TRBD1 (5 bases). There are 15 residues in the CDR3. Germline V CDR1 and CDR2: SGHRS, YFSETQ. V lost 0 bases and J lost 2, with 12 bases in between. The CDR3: CASSLGRVPTYEQYF. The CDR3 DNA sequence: TGCGCCAGCAGCTTGGGCAGGGTTCCGACCTACGAGCAGTACTTC.

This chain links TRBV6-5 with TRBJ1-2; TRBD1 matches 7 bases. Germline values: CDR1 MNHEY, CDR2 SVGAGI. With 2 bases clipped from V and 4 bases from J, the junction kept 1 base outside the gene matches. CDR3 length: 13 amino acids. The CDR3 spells CASSYPGGYGYTF. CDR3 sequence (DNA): TGTGCCAGCAGTTACCCAGGGGGCTATGGCTACACCTTC.

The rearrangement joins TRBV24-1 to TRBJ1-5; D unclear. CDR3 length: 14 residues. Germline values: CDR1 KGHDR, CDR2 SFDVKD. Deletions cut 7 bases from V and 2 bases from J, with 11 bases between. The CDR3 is CATSTEHGNQPQHF. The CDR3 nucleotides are TGTGCCACCAGCACAGAGCATGGCAATCAGCCCCAGCATTTT.

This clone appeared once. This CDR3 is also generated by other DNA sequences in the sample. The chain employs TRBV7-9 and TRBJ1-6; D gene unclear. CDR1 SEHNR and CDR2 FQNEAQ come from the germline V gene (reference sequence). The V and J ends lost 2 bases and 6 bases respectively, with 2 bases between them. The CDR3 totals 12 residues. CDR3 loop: CASSLRNSPLHF. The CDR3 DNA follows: TGTGCCAGCAGCTTACGTAATTCACCCCTCCACTTT.

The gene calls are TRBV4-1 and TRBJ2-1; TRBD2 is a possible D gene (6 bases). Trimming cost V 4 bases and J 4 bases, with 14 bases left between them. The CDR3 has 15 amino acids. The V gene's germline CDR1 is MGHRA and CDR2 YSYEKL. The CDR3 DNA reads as TGCGCCAGCAGCCCAGTAAGTGGGACTTACAATGAGCAGTTCTTC. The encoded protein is CASSPVSGTYNEQFF.

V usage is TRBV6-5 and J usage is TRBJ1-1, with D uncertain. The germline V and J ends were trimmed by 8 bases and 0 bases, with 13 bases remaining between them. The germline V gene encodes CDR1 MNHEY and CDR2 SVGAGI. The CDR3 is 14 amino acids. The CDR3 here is CASPMDAMNTEAFF. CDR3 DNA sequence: TGTGCCAGCCCCATGGACGCGATGAACACTGAAGCTTTCTTT.

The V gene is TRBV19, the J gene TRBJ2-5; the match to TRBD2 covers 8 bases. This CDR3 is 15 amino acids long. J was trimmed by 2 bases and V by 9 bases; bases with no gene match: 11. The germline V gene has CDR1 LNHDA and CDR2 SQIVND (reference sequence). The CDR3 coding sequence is TGTGCCAGCACGAGACGAGCGGGAGTGCAAGAGACCCAGTACTTC. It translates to CASTRRAGVQETQYF. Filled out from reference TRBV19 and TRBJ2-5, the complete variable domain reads DGGITQSPKYLFRKEGQNVTLSCEQNLNHDAMYWYRQDPGQGLRLIYYSQIVNDFQKGDIAEGYSVSREKKESFPLTVTSAQKNPTAFYLCASTRRAGVQETQYFGPGTRLLVL.

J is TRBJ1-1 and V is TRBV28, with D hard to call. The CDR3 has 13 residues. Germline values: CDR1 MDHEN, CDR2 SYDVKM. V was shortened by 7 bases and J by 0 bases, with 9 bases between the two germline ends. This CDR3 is CASKRGMNTEAFF. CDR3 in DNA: TGTGCCAGCAAGCGGGGAATGAACACTGAAGCTTTCTTT.

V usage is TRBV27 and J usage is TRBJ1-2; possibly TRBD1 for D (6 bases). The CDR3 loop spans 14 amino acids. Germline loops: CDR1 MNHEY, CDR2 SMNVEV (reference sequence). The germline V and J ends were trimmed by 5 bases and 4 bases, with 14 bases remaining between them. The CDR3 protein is CASSPDRNIYGYTF. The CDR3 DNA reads TGTGCCAGCAGTCCCGACAGGAATATCTATGGCTACACCTTC.

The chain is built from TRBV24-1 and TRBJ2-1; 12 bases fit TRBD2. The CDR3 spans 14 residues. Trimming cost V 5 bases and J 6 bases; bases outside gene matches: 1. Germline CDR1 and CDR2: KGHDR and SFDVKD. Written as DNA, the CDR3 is TGTGCCACCAGTGCTAGCGGGAGGGCCAATGAGCAGTTCTTC. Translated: CATSASGRANEQFF.

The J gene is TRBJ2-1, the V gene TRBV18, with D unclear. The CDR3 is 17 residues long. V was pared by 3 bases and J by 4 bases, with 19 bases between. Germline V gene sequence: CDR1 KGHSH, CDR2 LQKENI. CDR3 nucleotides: TGTGCCAGCTCACCTCCCTACGAGGCCTCCACTTACAATGAGCAGTTCTTC. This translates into CASSPPYEASTYNEQFF.

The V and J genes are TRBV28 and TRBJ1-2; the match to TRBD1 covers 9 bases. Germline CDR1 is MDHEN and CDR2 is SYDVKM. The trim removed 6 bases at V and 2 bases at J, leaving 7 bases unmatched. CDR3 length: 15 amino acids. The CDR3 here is CASRILGTGNYGYTF. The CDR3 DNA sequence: TGTGCCAGCAGAATATTAGGGACAGGGAACTATGGCTACACCTTC.

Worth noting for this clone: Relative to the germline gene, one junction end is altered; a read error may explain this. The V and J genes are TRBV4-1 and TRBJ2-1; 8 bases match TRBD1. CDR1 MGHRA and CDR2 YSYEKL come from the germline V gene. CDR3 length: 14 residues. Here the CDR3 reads CASSKDTGGLEQFF. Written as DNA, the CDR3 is TGCGCCAGCAGCAAAGACACAGGGGGTCTTGAGCAGTTCTTC.

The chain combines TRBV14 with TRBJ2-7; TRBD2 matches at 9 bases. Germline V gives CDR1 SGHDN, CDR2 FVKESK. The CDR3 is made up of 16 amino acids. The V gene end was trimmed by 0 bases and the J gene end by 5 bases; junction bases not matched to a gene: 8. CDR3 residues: CASSQDQREVLHEQYF. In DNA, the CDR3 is TGTGCCAGCAGCCAAGACCAGCGGGAGGTCCTCCACGAGCAGTACTTC.

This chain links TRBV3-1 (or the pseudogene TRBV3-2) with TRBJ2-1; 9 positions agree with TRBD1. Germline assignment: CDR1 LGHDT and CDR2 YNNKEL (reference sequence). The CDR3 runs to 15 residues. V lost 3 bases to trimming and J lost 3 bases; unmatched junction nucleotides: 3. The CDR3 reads CASSQGTGHYNEQFF. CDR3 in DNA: TGTGCCAGCAGCCAGGGGACAGGGCACTACAATGAGCAGTTCTTC.

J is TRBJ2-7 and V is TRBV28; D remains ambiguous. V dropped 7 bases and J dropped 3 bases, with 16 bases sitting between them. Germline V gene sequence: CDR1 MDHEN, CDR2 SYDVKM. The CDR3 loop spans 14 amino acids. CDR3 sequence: CASTISGRFYEQYF. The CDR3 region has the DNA TGTGCCAGCACCATTTCTGGACGGTTCTACGAGCAGTACTTC.

CDR3 loop: CASSRNYEQYF. As DNA, the CDR3 is TGTGCCAGCAGCCGAAACTACGAGCAGTACTTC. The chain is built from TRBV3-1 (or the pseudogene TRBV3-2) and TRBJ2-7; no firm D call. Germline V lookup: CDR1 LGHDT, CDR2 YNNKEL (reference sequence). Trimming stripped 4 bases from V and 3 bases from J, with 4 bases between. CDR3 size: 11 residues.

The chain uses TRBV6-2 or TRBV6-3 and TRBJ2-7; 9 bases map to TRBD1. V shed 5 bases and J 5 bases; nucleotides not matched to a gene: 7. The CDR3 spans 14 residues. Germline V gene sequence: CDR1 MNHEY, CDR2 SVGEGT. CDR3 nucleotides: TGTGCCAGCAGTACCCGACAGGGGGTCCACGAGCAGTACTTC. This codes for CASSTRQGVHEQYF.

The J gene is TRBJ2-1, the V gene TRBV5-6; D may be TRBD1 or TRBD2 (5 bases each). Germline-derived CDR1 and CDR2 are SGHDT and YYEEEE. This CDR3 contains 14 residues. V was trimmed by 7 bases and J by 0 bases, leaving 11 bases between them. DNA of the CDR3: TGTGCCAGCGCAGAGGGGAGCTCCTACAATGAGCAGTTCTTC. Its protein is CASAEGSSYNEQFF.